This T cell receptor beta chain was sequenced during a study of shared T cell receptors in the human thymus. Libraries were prepared by immunoSEQ multiplex PCR; TCRdb keeps only in-frame clonotypes and omits some of them. Of 500,000 to 550,000 clones in the sample, around 78% were seen once. In addition, the sample was reused for a study of human thymus T cells. That work contributes: Resections removed during corrective heart surgery provided the thymus tissue used.

This TCR was recovered from a boy younger than two with a congenital heart defect. The sample comprised thymocytes.

This CDR3 reads CASSARGGSYNEQFF. The DNA for the CDR3 is TGTGCCAGCAGCGCTAGGGGGGGGTCCTACAATGAGCAGTTCTTC. The chain is built from TRBV9 and TRBJ2-1; the D gene is possibly TRBD2 (7 bases). The CDR3 has 15 amino acids. Trimming removed 3 bases at V and 1 base at J, with 11 bases between. CDR1 is SGDLS, CDR2 YYNGEE, per germline.